These 19 T cell receptor beta chains were sequenced from one sample in a study of vaccination and CD4 T cells after COVID-19 (dated by TCRdb to 2022 to 2024). These receptors have no known antigen. The library relied on PCR. Instrument used: Illumina iSeq 100. DNA from cultured CD4+ T cells underwent TCR sequencing with the Oncomine TCR Beta short-read assay at the Johns Hopkins FTIC core. The raw public reads went through TCRdb reprocessing: fastp at Q25, MiXCR clone calling, in-frame beta chains kept. Each entry merges the rows of one CDR3 protein and shows their most common DNA and genes. The sample records around 15,000 distinct CDR3 sequences, less than 60% of which are singletons. Just under 9.5% of the sample comes from the top ten. What this sample's treatment or condition label stands for: roughly 10-day PBMC culture with coronavirus spike peptide pools or control peptides (ViraFEST assay).

The specimen sequenced was CD4+ T cells from blood, cultured in vitro. The receptors stem from a human donor who had recovered from COVID-19.

The chain is built from TRBV20-1 and TRBJ2-5; 7 nucleotides match TRBD1. The J segment lost 4 bases and the V segment lost 5 bases, leaving 1 base of the junction unmatched. Germline V gene data show CDR1 as DFQATT and CDR2 as SNEGSKA (reference sequence). This CDR3 has 11 amino acids. The CDR3 protein is CSADRVETQYF. The DNA of the CDR3 is TGCAGTGCTGACAGGGTAGAGACCCAGTACTTC.

The J gene is TRBJ2-7, the V gene TRBV28; 8 bases are a match to TRBD1. This CDR3 comprises 12 residues. Per the germline V gene, CDR1 is MDHEN and CDR2 is SYDVKM. The CDR3 loop is CATGVYSYEQYF. CDR3 in DNA: TGTGCGACAGGGGTATACTCCTACGAGCAGTACTTC.

The chain combines TRBV10-1 with TRBJ2-2, with D tentatively TRBD2 (5 bases). Germline CDR1 WNHNN, CDR2 SYGVQD (reference sequence). The ends were cut back, 6 bases at V and 0 bases at J, with 8 bases in the middle. This CDR3 comprises 14 residues. The CDR3 nucleotides read TGCGCCAGCAGAGCCGGGACGAACACCGGGGAGCTGTTTTTT. Translated, it gives CASRAGTNTGELFF.

The chain is built from TRBV28 and TRBJ2-3; D is possibly TRBD1 (5 bases). Germline V gene lookup returns CDR1 MDHEN and CDR2 SYDVKM. The CDR3 is 15 amino acids. V was shortened by 5 bases and J by 0 bases, with 12 bases between the two germline ends. CDR3 protein: CASSETELSTDTQYF. For the CDR3, the DNA is TGTGCCAGCAGTGAGACAGAGCTAAGCACAGATACGCAGTATTTT.

This clonotype was seen a handful of times. The chain uses TRBV2 and TRBJ2-7; 11 nucleotides align to TRBD2. The CDR3 runs to 14 residues. Germline loops: CDR1 SNHLY, CDR2 FYNNEI. V lost 3 bases, J lost 9 bases, and 7 bases stayed unmatched. The CDR3 DNA sequence: TGTGCCAGCAGTGATATGTTAGCGGGAGGGGGGCAGTACTTC. Translation: CASSDMLAGGGQYF.

The table lists this clonotype with a few counts. V usage is TRBV30 and J usage is TRBJ1-1; 7 bases align to TRBD1. CDR3 length: 12 residues. In germline, CDR1 is GTSNPN, CDR2 SVGIG (reference sequence). The ends lost 8 bases at V and 1 base at J; junction bases unmatched: 4. The DNA for the CDR3 is TGTGCCCAGGACAGGAGGAACACTGAAGCTTTCTTT. Residues: CAQDRRNTEAFF. The full variable domain, with the rest looked up from reference TRBV30 and TRBJ1-1, is SQTIHQWPATLVQPVGSPLSLECTVEGTSNPNLYWYRQAAGRGLQLLFYSVGIGQISSEVPQNLSASRPQDRQFILSSKKLLLSDSGFYLCAQDRRNTEAFFGQGTRLTVV.

The chain couples TRBV11-2 to TRBJ2-7; D tentatively fits TRBD1 or TRBD2 (5 bases each). Germline loops: CDR1 SGHAT, CDR2 FQNNGV. The CDR3 covers 14 residues. Trimming shortened V by 5 bases and J by 1 base, and 12 bases separated the two germline ends. CDR3 coding DNA: TGTGCCAGCAGCCTTTCCGAGGGGTCCTACGAGCAGTACTTC. Translating it yields CASSLSEGSYEQYF.

V is TRBV11-3 and J is TRBJ1-1; D call uncertain. In germline, CDR1 is SGHNT, CDR2 YENEEA. Trimming removed 5 bases at V and 5 bases at J, with 15 bases between. The CDR3 has 14 residues. This CDR3 reads CASSAMAGRTEAFF. The DNA of the CDR3 is TGTGCCAGCAGCGCCATGGCGGGAAGGACTGAAGCTTTCTTT. Full variable domain (remainder filled in from reference TRBV11-3 and TRBJ1-1): EAGVVQSPRYKIIEKKQPVAFWCNPISGHNTLYWYLQNLGQGPELLIRYENEEAVDDSQLPKDRFSAERLKGVDSTLKIQPAELGDSAVYLCASSAMAGRTEAFFGQGTRLTVV.

V and J are TRBV7-6 and TRBJ2-3; TRBD1 agrees at 9 bases. The CDR3 has 15 amino acids. After removal of 6 bases from V and 6 bases from J, the junction contained 10 bases not matched to a gene. Per germline, CDR1 SGHVS and CDR2 FNYEAQ. The CDR3 spells CASRPGQGMGDTQYF. The CDR3 DNA reads as TGTGCCAGCAGACCAGGACAGGGGATGGGGGATACGCAGTATTTT.

The chain employs TRBV11-2 and TRBJ2-1; D perhaps matches TRBD2 (6 bases). The V end lost 2 bases, the J end lost 4 bases, and 9 bases lay between the germline ends. The CDR3 loop spans 14 amino acids. CDR1 and CDR2 (germline): SGHAT, FQNNGV. CDR3 DNA sequence: TGTGCCAGCAGCTTAAGGACTAAATACAATGAGCAGTTCTTC. It encodes CASSLRTKYNEQFF.

The V gene is TRBV27, the J gene TRBJ2-3; 10 positions agree with TRBD2. In germline, CDR1 is MNHEY, CDR2 SMNVEV (reference sequence). The CDR3 consists of 16 residues. With 6 bases clipped from V and 0 bases from J, the junction kept 6 bases outside the gene matches. The CDR3 nucleotides read TGTGCCAGCAGCAGGACTAGCGGCCCTAGCACAGATACGCAGTATTTT. It yields the protein CASSRTSGPSTDTQYF.

By share of the sample, this clonotype is large. The J gene is TRBJ2-3, the V gene TRBV11-3, with a tentative D call TRBD1 (5 bases). CDR3 length: 15 residues. V lost 6 bases to trimming and J lost 6 bases, with 19 bases between them. Germline assignment: CDR1 SGHNT and CDR2 YENEEA. CDR3 in DNA: TGTGCCAGCAGACGAGGACACGAAGCAACGGATACGCAGTATTTT. Translation gives CASRRGHEATDTQYF.

The CDR3 spells CASSPHRGGRHSGANVLTF. The CDR3 DNA sequence: TGTGCCAGCAGCCCCCACCGTGGGGGACGACACTCTGGGGCCAACGTCCTGACTTTC. The V gene is TRBV7-8, the J gene TRBJ2-6, with D possibly being TRBD1 or TRBD2 (5 bases each). Germline-derived CDR1 and CDR2 are SGHVS and FQNEAQ. V shed 5 bases and J shed 0 bases, with 20 bases lying between them. The CDR3 contains 19 residues.

This clonotype has a handful of counts. The J gene is TRBJ1-3, the V gene TRBV7-9, with unresolved D. V lost 3 bases, J lost 4 bases, and 7 bases lay in between. The CDR3 spans 13 residues. Germline lookup yields CDR1 SEHNR and CDR2 FQNEAQ (reference sequence). The CDR3 is CASSFGEGNTIYF. CDR3 DNA: TGTGCCAGCAGCTTCGGGGAGGGAAACACCATATATTTT.

This chain joins TRBV21-1 and TRBJ2-1; TRBD2 is the table's D call, not checked against the DNA. TRBV21-1 is a known pseudogene. This CDR3 comprises 16 residues. The CDR3 nucleotides are TGTGCCAGCAGCCCCCCTGGGAGGGCAGCGTACAATGAGCAGTTCTTC. It is translated as CASSPPGRAAYNEQFF.

This clonotype was observed a single time. The J gene is TRBJ1-6, the V gene TRBV20-1; D might be TRBD1 (5 bases). The CDR3 runs 16 residues. Trimming removed 0 bases from V and 5 bases from J, with 14 bases in between. Per the germline V gene, CDR1 is DFQATT and CDR2 is SNEGSKA (reference sequence). This chain's CDR3 is CSARDILQGDNSPLHF. The CDR3 DNA reads TGCAGTGCTAGAGATATACTGCAGGGCGATAATTCACCCCTCCACTTT.

This rearrangement joins TRBV20-1 to TRBJ2-7; a weak D match, TRBD2 (6 bases). This CDR3 is 12 amino acids long. CDR1 and CDR2 from the germline V gene are DFQATT and SNEGSKA (reference sequence). Trimming stripped 3 bases from V and 0 bases from J, with 6 bases between. CDR3 coding DNA: TGCAGTGCTAGGCGGGACTCCTACGAGCAGTACTTC. This gives the protein CSARRDSYEQYF.

The V gene is TRBV4-1, the J gene TRBJ2-5; 9 bases agree with TRBD2. V trimming: 0 bases; J trimming: 5 bases; junction bases outside the gene matches: 4. The CDR3 spans 15 residues. Germline V gene data show CDR1 as MGHRA and CDR2 as YSYEKL. CDR3 protein: CASSQEIAGVETQYF. The CDR3 DNA sequence: TGCGCCAGCAGCCAAGAGATAGCGGGAGTGGAGACCCAGTACTTC.

This chain connects TRBV7-3 to TRBJ1-1, with a weak D call TRBD1 (5 bases). The CDR3 has 15 amino acids. The germline gives CDR1 SGHTA, CDR2 FQGTGA. V was clipped by 4 bases and J by 1 base, with 13 bases between them. CDR3 residues: CASSSNRMENTEAFF. CDR3 DNA sequence: TGTGCCAGCAGCTCTAACAGGATGGAGAACACTGAAGCTTTCTTT.